This TCR beta chain is from a study of OX40 agonist ivuxolimab in advanced cancers. Germline V gene sequence: CDR1 SGHNT, CDR2 YENEEA. This CDR3 comprises 13 residues. Between the trimmed V and J ends, which lost 3 bases and 3 bases, there was a span of 6 bases. The table came from immunoSEQ multiplex PCR; TCRdb's copy has only in-frame clones and leaves some out. Of 75,000 to 95,000 clones listed, 70% to 90% are singletons. A history of autoimmune disease or systemic immunosuppression excluded patients. The chain has TRBV11-3 and TRBJ1-5; no clear D. Here the sequenced sample was CD4+ or CD8+ T cells sorted from blood, taken in a trial of the OX40 agonist ivuxolimab. This sequence was found in an adult with an advanced solid tumor such as melanoma, head and neck, liver or kidney cancer. The CDR3 sequence is CASSFRANQPQHF. The DNA of the CDR3 is TGTGCCAGCAGCTTTAGGGCCAATCAGCCCCAGCATTTT. Drawing the rest from reference TRBV11-3 and TRBJ1-5, the complete variable domain is EAGVVQSPRYKIIEKKQPVAFWCNPISGHNTLYWYLQNLGQGPELLIRYENEEAVDDSQLPKDRFSAERLKGVDSTLKIQPAELGDSAVYLCASSFRANQPQHFGDGTRLSIL.